Shown below are 21 T cell receptor beta chains from a single sample sequenced in a study of T cell responses to AZD1222 COVID-19 vaccine. The data were produced by immunoSEQ multiplex PCR, yet TCRdb's version contains in-frame clones alone and is incomplete. This table holds fewer than 130,000 clones, 92% found once. This specimen was peripheral blood, taken on day 0 of AZD1222 vaccination. The receptor source for this set is an adult in good health.

The chain joins TRBV7-2 to TRBJ1-3; no definite D call. The CDR3 extends over 16 amino acids. V was cut by 2 bases and J by 0 bases, with 11 bases left in between. The V gene's germline CDR1 is SGHTA and CDR2 FQGNSA. DNA of the CDR3: TGTGCCAGCAGCTTATCAGGCAGAAACTCTGGAAACACCATATATTTT. Translating it yields CASSLSGRNSGNTIYF.

This chain connects TRBV28 to TRBJ1-1, with 8 positions matching TRBD1. Trimming at V came to 6 bases and at J to 5 bases, leaving 14 bases not matched to a gene. The CDR3 sequence is 16 residues long. Germline CDR1 MDHEN, CDR2 SYDVKM. The CDR3 nucleotides read TGTGCCAGCAGCCTATCCCCGGGACAGGTCGGGACTGAAGCTTTCTTT. Its protein is CASSLSPGQVGTEAFF.

The rearrangement joins TRBV19 to TRBJ1-2; D is unresolved. CDR3 length equals 12 residues. Per the germline V gene, CDR1 is LNHDA and CDR2 is SQIVND (reference sequence). V gave up 2 bases and J gave up 6 bases, with 7 bases separating them. CDR3 nucleotides: TGTGCCAGTAGTATAAGGGCTCATGGCTACACCTTC. It codes for CASSIRAHGYTF.

The chain has TRBV5-6 and TRBJ2-7; a possible D gene is TRBD2 (6 bases). The CDR3 is 14 residues long. V was shortened by 0 bases and J by 2 bases, with 9 bases between the two germline ends. Germline lookup yields CDR1 SGHDT and CDR2 YYEEEE. Here the CDR3 reads CASSLVGLPYEQYF. In DNA form, the CDR3 reads TGTGCCAGCAGCTTGGTGGGACTCCCCTACGAGCAGTACTTC.

There are a few counts of this clone. The V call is TRBV6-5, the J call TRBJ1-2, with D possibly TRBD1 on 6 matching bases. Germline values: CDR1 MNHEY, CDR2 SVGAGI. This CDR3 has 14 residues. Trimming took off 5 bases at V and 0 bases at J, with 10 bases between the two ends. As DNA, the CDR3 is TGTGCCAGCAGTCCGACAGGAACTAACTATGGCTACACCTTC. As protein: CASSPTGTNYGYTF.

V usage is TRBV6-6 and J usage is TRBJ1-5; 9 bases map to TRBD1. V dropped 6 bases and J dropped 6; count of bases not matched to a gene: 6. The germline gives CDR1 MNHNY, CDR2 SVGAGI (reference sequence). The CDR3 loop spans 14 amino acids. CDR3 loop: CASRAGQGSQPQHF. The DNA of the CDR3 is TGTGCCAGCAGGGCAGGACAGGGGAGTCAGCCCCAGCATTTT.

The chain uses TRBV2 and TRBJ2-3; the D gene could be TRBD1 or TRBD2 (6 bases each). V lost 6 bases and J 1 base, leaving 14 bases between the germline ends. Germline CDR1 is SNHLY and CDR2 is FYNNEI. The CDR3 has 15 residues. CDR3 DNA sequence: TGTGCCAGCAGCCCAAAGGGGGGCCGCACAGATACGCAGTATTTT. This gives the protein CASSPKGGRTDTQYF. Together with reference TRBV2 and TRBJ2-3, the CDR3 gives the full variable domain: EPEVTQTPSHQVTQMGQEVILRCVPISNHLYFYWYRQILGQKVEFLVSFYNNEISEKSEIFDDQFSVERPDGSNFTLKIRSTKLEDSAMYFCASSPKGGRTDTQYFGPGTRLTVL.

The chain has TRBV28 and TRBJ1-1; 8 nucleotides line up with TRBD1. V dropped 6 bases and J dropped 0; count of bases not matched to a gene: 6. This CDR3 region has 15 residues. Germline CDR1 MDHEN, CDR2 SYDVKM. The CDR3 sequence is CASRQTGDMNTEAFF. The CDR3 coding sequence is TGTGCCAGCAGACAGACAGGGGATATGAACACTGAAGCTTTCTTT.

This chain links TRBV4-1 with TRBJ1-5; unclear D gene. V lost 2 bases and J lost 8, with 19 bases in between. CDR3 length equals 16 residues. Per germline, CDR1 MGHRA and CDR2 YSYEKL. CDR3 amino acids: CASSQLGNNGIEPQHF. The CDR3, as DNA: TGCGCCAGCAGCCAACTTGGGAATAACGGGATTGAGCCCCAGCATTTT.

This chain connects TRBV7-2 to TRBJ1-5; D is unresolved. The CDR3 totals 16 residues. Germline V gene lookup returns CDR1 SGHTA and CDR2 FQGNSA. V was shortened by 2 bases and J by 0 bases, with 11 bases between the two germline ends. The CDR3 DNA follows: TGTGCCAGCAGCTTAAGGCAGTCTCGTAGCAATCAGCCCCAGCATTTT. This encodes CASSLRQSRSNQPQHF.

This clone appeared once. This rearrangement joins TRBV7-9 to TRBJ2-1, with D hard to call. The V and J ends lost 8 bases and 5 bases respectively, with 10 bases between them. Germline-derived CDR1 and CDR2 are SEHNR and FQNEAQ (reference sequence). This CDR3 region has 12 residues. The CDR3: CASGFADNEQFF. The DNA of the CDR3 is TGTGCCAGCGGGTTCGCAGACAATGAGCAGTTCTTC.

Note on this clone: Other nucleotide sequences in the sample specify the same CDR3. V is TRBV5-1 and J is TRBJ1-2, with D uncertain. Germline V lookup: CDR1 SGHRS, CDR2 YFSETQ. The CDR3 runs 12 residues. Trimming cost V 0 bases and J 6 bases, with 6 bases left between them. The CDR3 loop reads CASSLVGDGYTF. The CDR3 DNA reads TGCGCCAGCAGCTTGGTAGGTGATGGCTACACCTTC.

The chain combines TRBV12-3 or TRBV12-4 with TRBJ1-1; D is uncertain. Trimming took 6 bases from V and 0 from J, leaving 5 bases between them. The CDR3 covers 12 residues. As DNA, the CDR3 is TGTGCCAGCAGCCGACTGAACACTGAAGCTTTCTTT. It encodes CASSRLNTEAFF.

The chain has TRBV30 and TRBJ2-5; the D gene could be TRBD1 or TRBD2 (6 bases each). The ends were cut back, 4 bases at V and 5 bases at J, with 11 bases in the middle. CDR3 size: 12 residues. The germline CDR1 and CDR2 sequences are GTSNPN and SVGIG (reference sequence). The CDR3 region is CAWKVGGETQYF. CDR3 nucleotides: TGTGCCTGGAAGGTAGGGGGGGAGACCCAGTACTTC.

CDR3 region: CATRIGSYNSPLHF. CDR3 coding DNA: TGCGCTACAAGAATCGGCTCCTATAATTCACCCCTCCACTTT. The gene calls are TRBV4-1 and TRBJ1-6; no reliable D call. The CDR3 is 14 residues long. Germline CDR1 MGHRA, CDR2 YSYEKL.

This chain links TRBV28 with TRBJ1-1, with TRBD1 identical over 7 bases. V shed 4 bases and J 5 bases; nucleotides not matched to a gene: 4. The CDR3 loop spans 13 amino acids. From germline, CDR1 is MDHEN and CDR2 SYDVKM. The CDR3 DNA reads as TGTGCCAGCAGTTCGACAGGGAGGACTGAAGCTTTCTTT. Its translation is CASSSTGRTEAFF. Complete variable domain (other parts from reference TRBV28 and TRBJ1-1): DVKVTQSSRYLVKRTGEKVFLECVQDMDHENMFWYRQDPGLGLRLIYFSYDVKMKEKGDIPEGYSVSREKKERFSLILESASTNQTSMYLCASSSTGRTEAFFGQGTRLTVV.

The rearrangement joins TRBV30 to TRBJ1-1; tentative D call: TRBD1 (5 bases). The CDR3 is 14 amino acids. The V end was cut by 0 bases, the J end by 0 bases, with 8 bases between. Germline assignment: CDR1 GTSNPN and CDR2 SVGIG (reference sequence). The CDR3 here is CAWSVTGLNTEAFF. The CDR3 region has the DNA TGTGCCTGGAGTGTAACAGGCCTGAACACTGAAGCTTTCTTT.

The chain carries TRBV2 and TRBJ2-2; the match to TRBD2 covers 8 bases. Per the germline V gene, CDR1 is SNHLY and CDR2 is FYNNEI. V was clipped by 5 bases and J by 0 bases; unmatched bases: 8. The CDR3 contains 17 residues. The CDR3 DNA is TGTGCCAGCAGTCCCCGGGGGGGCGGGACGAACACCGGGGAGCTGTTTTTT. This sequence encodes CASSPRGGGTNTGELFF.

The chain joins TRBV24-1 to TRBJ2-5; D is perhaps TRBD1 or TRBD2 (5 bases each). V lost 7 bases and J 9 bases, leaving 20 bases between the germline ends. CDR3 length equals 14 residues. Germline CDR1 KGHDR, CDR2 SFDVKD. CDR3 amino acids: CATSPRGQARAQYF. The CDR3 region has the DNA TGTGCCACCAGCCCCCGGGGCCAGGCCAGGGCCCAGTACTTC.

V usage is TRBV4-1 and J usage is TRBJ1-2; TRBD1 might be the D (6 bases). This CDR3 is built from 16 residues. The germline V gene encodes CDR1 MGHRA and CDR2 YSYEKL. Between the trimmed V and J ends, which lost 2 bases and 3 bases, there was a span of 16 bases. CDR3 sequence reads: CASSQLDTGTHYGYTF. The CDR3 DNA sequence: TGCGCCAGCAGCCAACTCGACACCGGGACACACTATGGCTACACCTTC.

This clone appeared once. This chain links TRBV18 with TRBJ2-7; possible D gene TRBD2, 5 bases. Trimming pared 4 bases from V and 3 bases from J, leaving 10 bases between. Germline assignment: CDR1 KGHSH and CDR2 LQKENI. The CDR3 has 13 amino acids. The chain's CDR3 is CASSLSGIYEQYF. The DNA of the CDR3 is TGTGCCAGCTCACTCTCGGGAATCTACGAGCAGTACTTC.